The 2 T cell receptor beta chains in this list originate from one sample, sequenced in a study of vaccination effects on CD4 cells after COVID-19. Here immunoSEQ multiplex PCR was the method, and the copy in TCRdb shows in-frame clones only, minus some. Of 55,000 to 65,000 clones detected, roughly 80% appear once; the ten largest clones hold more than 2%. Antigen-specific CD4+ T cell clonotypes were called by their expansion after viral peptide-pool culture in ViraFEST. CD4+ T cells were isolated after around 9 days of culture. Their antigens remain unidentified. The specimen comprised CD4+ T cells from PBMCs cultured with HCoV-229E spike peptides, sampled before COVID-19 vaccination. Every receptor here comes from a human donor who received a COVID-19 vaccine.

The rearrangement links TRBV5-1 to TRBJ1-4, with 7 bases identical to TRBD1. The CDR3 is 15 amino acids. Losses at the gene ends were 4 bases for V and 8 bases for J; bases not matched to a gene: 11. CDR1 and CDR2 from the germline V gene are SGHRS and YFSETQ. CDR3 DNA sequence: TGCGCCAGCAGCCCACTGGGACAGCCAGGGGAAAAACTGTTTTTT. The encoded protein is CASSPLGQPGEKLFF.

The chain joins TRBV6-1 to TRBJ1-4; weak D call: TRBD1 (6 bases). Trimming removed 0 bases from V and 8 bases from J, with 13 bases in between. CDR1 and CDR2 (germline): MNHNS, SASEGT. This CDR3 comprises 15 residues. The CDR3 nucleotides read TGTGCCAGCAGTGAAGCCCGGGGGCTAGGGGAAAAACTGTTTTTT. Its translation is CASSEARGLGEKLFF.